These 9 T cell receptor beta chains originate from one sample sequenced in a study of a mutant IDH1 vaccine in newly diagnosed glioma. These receptors' targets are unknown. Indicated time point: week 5, during vaccination. In every dose of vaccine, 300 ug of mutant IDH1 20-mer peptide was given alongside topical imiquimod. TCRdb keeps only in-frame clones here, not all; method: immunoSEQ multiplex PCR. Found here are approximately 61,000 clones, around 80% of them singletons; the top ten hold around 7%. The sequencing here drew on PBMCs, taken from a glioma patient whose treatment included an IDH1 peptide vaccine. The source of these receptors is a woman aged 45 to 65 with glioma.

This chain joins TRBV10-3 and TRBJ1-5; no reliable D call. Germline lookup yields CDR1 ENHRY and CDR2 SYGVKD. The germline V and J ends were trimmed by 10 bases and 3 bases, with 13 bases remaining between them. The CDR3 length is 13 residues. The CDR3 DNA sequence: TGTGCCAGCCGAGAAGATGCCAATCAGCCCCAGCATTTT. Translating it yields CASREDANQPQHF.

This chain links TRBV15 with TRBJ2-6, with D unclear. V gave up 1 base and J gave up 4 bases, with 8 bases separating them. CDR3 length: 15 amino acids. Germline V gene sequence: CDR1 LNHNV, CDR2 YYDKDF (reference sequence). The CDR3 protein is CATSRGAGGANVLTF. CDR3 in DNA: TGTGCCACCAGCAGAGGTGCTGGGGGGGCCAACGTCCTGACTTTC.

This chain connects TRBV10-3 to TRBJ2-1; D unclear. The CDR3 runs 11 residues. Germline V CDR1 and CDR2: ENHRY, SYGVKD. V was pared by 6 bases and J by 6 bases, with 6 bases between. CDR3 nucleotides: TGTGCCATCAGATCGGGCAATGAGCAGTTCTTC. Protein sequence: CAIRSGNEQFF.

In its sample, this clone was seen once. The V call is TRBV9, the J call TRBJ2-1; 9 nucleotides match TRBD2. Germline CDR1 SGDLS, CDR2 YYNGEE. V lost 4 bases, J lost 8 bases, and 10 bases stayed unmatched. The CDR3 spans 15 residues. In nucleotides, the CDR3 is TGTGCCAGCAGCCCTCAGGGTAGCGGGGGTCATGAGCAGTTCTTC. Translating it yields CASSPQGSGGHEQFF.

The V gene is TRBV2, the J gene TRBJ1-5; TRBD1 matches at 7 bases. The CDR3 is made up of 14 amino acids. CDR1 is SNHLY and CDR2 is FYNNEI in the germline V gene. Unmatched junction bases numbered 4, after V lost 7 bases and J lost 1 base. The CDR3 loop reads CASNQGESNQPQHF. CDR3 DNA: TGTGCCAGCAACCAGGGGGAGAGCAATCAGCCCCAGCATTTT.

This clone was counted once. V usage is TRBV4-1 and J usage is TRBJ2-5; 10 positions agree with TRBD1. The CDR3 contains 16 residues. The junction had 4 bases not matched to a gene; V was cut back by 1 base and J by 2 bases. Germline V gene data show CDR1 as MGHRA and CDR2 as YSYEKL. Here the CDR3 reads CASSQGPGQGQETQYF. The CDR3 DNA sequence: TGCGCCAGCAGCCAAGGACCGGGACAGGGGCAAGAGACCCAGTACTTC.

This chain joins TRBV7-9 and TRBJ1-1; D ambiguous. This CDR3 contains 16 residues. Trimming took off 5 bases at V and 4 bases at J, with 20 bases between the two ends. The germline gives CDR1 SEHNR, CDR2 FQNEAQ (reference sequence). The CDR3 spells CASSRVRYMGSTEAFF. Here the CDR3 DNA reads TGTGCCAGCAGCCGAGTTAGATATATGGGATCCACTGAAGCTTTCTTT. The full variable domain, its missing parts supplied by reference TRBV7-9 and TRBJ1-1, is DTGVSQNPRHKITKRGQNVTFRCDPISEHNRLYWYRQTLGQGPEFLTYFQNEAQLEKSRLLSDRFSAERPKGSFSTLEIQRTEQGDSAMYLCASSRVRYMGSTEAFFGQGTRLTVV.

The chain recombines TRBV5-1 with TRBJ2-3, with 7 bases identical to TRBD2. The CDR3 runs to 14 residues. CDR1 SGHRS and CDR2 YFSETQ come from the germline V gene. The ends lost 4 bases at V and 5 bases at J; junction bases unmatched: 7. CDR3: CASSGGLGRDTQYF. CDR3 bases: TGCGCCAGCAGCGGTGGACTAGGAAGAGATACGCAGTATTTT.

The chain employs TRBV7-3 and TRBJ2-3; D gene unclear. This CDR3 has 13 residues. Trimming stripped 4 bases from V and 5 bases from J, with 10 bases between. CDR1 and CDR2 (germline): SGHTA, FQGTGA. The chain's CDR3 is CASSSQLLDTQYF. CDR3 nucleotides: TGTGCCAGCAGCTCCCAACTGTTAGATACGCAGTATTTT. Supplemented by reference TRBV7-3 and TRBJ2-3, the full variable domain reads GAGVSQTPSNKVTEKGKYVELRCDPISGHTALYWYRQSLGQGPEFLIYFQGTGAADDSGLPNDRFFAVRPEGSVSTLKIQRTERGDSAVYLCASSSQLLDTQYFGPGTRLTVL.